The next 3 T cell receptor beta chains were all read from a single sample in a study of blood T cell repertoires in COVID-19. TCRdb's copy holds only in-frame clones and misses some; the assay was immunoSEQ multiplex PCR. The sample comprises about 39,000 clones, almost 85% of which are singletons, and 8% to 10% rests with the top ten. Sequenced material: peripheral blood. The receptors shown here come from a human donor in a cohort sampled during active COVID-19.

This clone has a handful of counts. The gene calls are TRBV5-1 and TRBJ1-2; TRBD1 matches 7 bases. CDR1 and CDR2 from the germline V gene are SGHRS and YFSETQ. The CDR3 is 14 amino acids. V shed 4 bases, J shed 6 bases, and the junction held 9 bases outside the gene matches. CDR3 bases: TGCGCCAGCAGCCTTGGACAGGCGGCGAATGGCTACACCTTC. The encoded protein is CASSLGQAANGYTF.

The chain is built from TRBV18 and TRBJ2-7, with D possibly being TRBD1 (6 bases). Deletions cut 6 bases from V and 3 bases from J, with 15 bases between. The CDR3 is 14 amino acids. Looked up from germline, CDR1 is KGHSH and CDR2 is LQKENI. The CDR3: CASSEQGVGYEQYF. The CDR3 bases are TGTGCCAGCTCCGAACAGGGAGTTGGCTACGAGCAGTACTTC.

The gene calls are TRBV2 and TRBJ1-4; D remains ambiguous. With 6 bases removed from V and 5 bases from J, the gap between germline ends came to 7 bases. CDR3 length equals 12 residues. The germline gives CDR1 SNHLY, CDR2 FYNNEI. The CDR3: CASRTTNEKLFF. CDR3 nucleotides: TGTGCCAGCAGAACCACAAATGAAAAACTGTTTTTT.